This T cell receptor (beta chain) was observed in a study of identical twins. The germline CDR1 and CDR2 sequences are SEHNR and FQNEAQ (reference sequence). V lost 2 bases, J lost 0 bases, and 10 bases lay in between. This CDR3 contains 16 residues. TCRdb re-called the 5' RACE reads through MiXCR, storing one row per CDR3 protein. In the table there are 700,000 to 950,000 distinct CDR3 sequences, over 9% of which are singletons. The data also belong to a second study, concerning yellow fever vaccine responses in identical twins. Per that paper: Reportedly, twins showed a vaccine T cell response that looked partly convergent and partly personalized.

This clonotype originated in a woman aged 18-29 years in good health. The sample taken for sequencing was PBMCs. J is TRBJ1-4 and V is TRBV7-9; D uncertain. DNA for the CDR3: TGTGCCAGCAGCTTAAAAACAGAGGCAACTAATGAAAAACTGTTTTTT. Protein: CASSLKTEATNEKLFF. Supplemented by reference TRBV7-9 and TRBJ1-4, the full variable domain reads DTGVSQNPRHKITKRGQNVTFRCDPISEHNRLYWYRQTLGQGPEFLTYFQNEAQLEKSRLLSDRFSAERPKGSFSTLEIQRTEQGDSAMYLCASSLKTEATNEKLFFGSGTQLSVL.